The next 14 T cell receptor beta chains were all read from a single sample in a study of blood T cell repertoires in COVID-19. Generated by immunoSEQ multiplex PCR, the TCRdb table keeps only in-frame clones and is missing some. In the table there are approximately 280,000 clones, roughly 85% of which are singletons. The source material was peripheral blood. The receptors originated from a man aged 50 to 59 with active or convalescent COVID-19.

This chain connects TRBV3-1 (or the pseudogene TRBV3-2) to TRBJ2-1; a possible D gene is TRBD2 (5 bases). CDR3 length equals 12 residues. V gave up 4 bases and J gave up 9 bases, with 10 bases separating them. The germline CDR1 and CDR2 sequences are LGHDT and YNNKEL (reference sequence). CDR3 in amino acids: CASSPRAGEQFF. The CDR3 nucleotides are TGTGCCAGCAGCCCACGGGCGGGTGAGCAGTTCTTC.

Only a few counts were recorded for this clone. This chain joins TRBV18 and TRBJ2-7; TRBD2 matches at 7 bases. CDR1 and CDR2 (germline): KGHSH, LQKENI. The CDR3 has 16 residues. Trimming removed 3 bases from V and 4 bases from J; junction bases left unmatched: 12. In DNA form, the CDR3 reads TGTGCCAGCTCACCCCCCGCGGGAGAGGGCTCTTACGAGCAGTACTTC. This codes for CASSPPAGEGSYEQYF.

J is TRBJ2-5 and V is TRBV9, with TRBD2 identical over 10 bases. Trimming removed 3 bases from V and 0 bases from J; junction bases left unmatched: 8. There are 17 residues in the CDR3. Per germline, CDR1 SGDLS and CDR2 YYNGEE. CDR3 DNA sequence: TGTGCCAGCAGCGCATTGGGCGGACTAGCGGACCAAGAGACCCAGTACTTC. This sequence encodes CASSALGGLADQETQYF.

This clone was recorded only once. This chain links TRBV5-1 with TRBJ2-3; 8 nucleotides agree with TRBD2. Trimming cost V 4 bases and J 8 bases; bases outside gene matches: 21. This CDR3 region has 18 residues. Germline V gives CDR1 SGHRS, CDR2 YFSETQ. This chain's CDR3 is CASSASQRPGLGRSTQYF. As DNA, the CDR3 is TGCGCCAGCAGCGCGTCACAGCGCCCGGGACTAGGAAGGAGTACGCAGTATTTT.

This clone has more than one count but fewer than ten. The chain recombines TRBV27 with TRBJ2-1; possibly TRBD2 for D (6 bases). There are 16 residues in the CDR3. CDR1 MNHEY and CDR2 SMNVEV come from the germline V gene (reference sequence). The V end was cut by 8 bases, the J end by 2 bases, with 19 bases between. CDR3 loop: CASPLKREMAYNEQFF. In DNA form, the CDR3 reads TGTGCCAGCCCACTCAAACGGGAGATGGCCTACAATGAGCAGTTCTTC.

The chain has TRBV6-2 or TRBV6-3 and TRBJ2-7; maybe TRBD1 (6 bases). Germline CDR1 MNHEY, CDR2 SVGEGT. This CDR3 region has 14 residues. Trimming removed 5 bases from V and 6 bases from J, with 17 bases in between. Here the CDR3 DNA reads TGTGCCAGCAGTGCCCAGACAGGTCTCGGCGAGCAGTACTTC. Translation gives CASSAQTGLGEQYF.

The V and J genes are TRBV30 and TRBJ2-7; the D gene is possibly TRBD2 (7 bases). V gave up 8 bases and J gave up 0 bases, with 14 bases separating them. The CDR3 has 13 residues. Germline assignment: CDR1 GTSNPN and CDR2 SVGIG (reference sequence). As DNA, the CDR3 is TGTGCCCGGGGGGCAGGGTTCTCCTACGAGCAGTACTTC. Translated, it gives CARGAGFSYEQYF.

This clone occurred a few times. The rearrangement uses TRBV20-1 and TRBJ1-1; D gene unclear. CDR1 is DFQATT, CDR2 SNEGSKA, per germline (reference sequence). The CDR3 spans 12 residues. V was trimmed by 3 bases and J by 6 bases, leaving 11 bases between them. The CDR3 sequence is CSASLFTAEAFF. The CDR3 DNA sequence: TGCAGTGCTAGTCTGTTTACGGCTGAAGCTTTCTTT.

This clone was counted once. The chain recombines TRBV10-3 with TRBJ2-3; maybe TRBD1 (6 bases). The CDR3 extends over 16 amino acids. V gave up 8 bases and J gave up 8 bases, with 26 bases separating them. Germline loops: CDR1 ENHRY, CDR2 SYGVKD. CDR3 region: CAISPRGNSEGGTQYF. The CDR3 coding sequence is TGTGCCATCTCCCCCAGGGGCAACTCCGAAGGAGGTACGCAGTATTTT.

The chain joins TRBV25-1 to TRBJ1-2; D ambiguous. Germline loops: CDR1 MGHDK, CDR2 SYGVNS. V was trimmed by 2 bases and J by 0 bases, leaving 10 bases between them. CDR3 length: 15 residues. This CDR3 reads CASSETAVSNYGYTF. The CDR3 coding sequence is TGTGCCAGCAGTGAAACGGCGGTTTCTAACTATGGCTACACCTTC.

CDR3 residues: CASSVQGGTEAFF. CDR3 in DNA: TGTGCCAGCAGCGTACAGGGAGGAACTGAAGCTTTCTTT. The rearrangement links TRBV9 to TRBJ1-1; tentative D call: TRBD1 (5 bases). Trimming stripped 1 base from V and 5 bases from J, with 9 bases between. The CDR3 has 13 amino acids. CDR1 and CDR2 from the germline V gene are SGDLS and YYNGEE.

This clone has just a few counts. The V call is TRBV21-1, the J call TRBJ2-1; the table names TRBD2, a call not compared with the DNA. TRBV21-1 is noted as a pseudogene. The CDR3 loop spans 15 amino acids. This CDR3 is CASSKWLAGAHEQFF. The CDR3 coding sequence is TGTGCCAGCAGCAAGTGGCTAGCGGGAGCCCATGAGCAGTTCTTC.

V and J are TRBV19 and TRBJ1-1; D gene ambiguous. This CDR3 has 15 amino acids. Trimming pared 5 bases from V and 1 base from J, leaving 14 bases between. Germline values: CDR1 LNHDA, CDR2 SQIVND (reference sequence). The CDR3 region is CASSWEGQGNTEAFF. The CDR3 region has the DNA TGTGCCAGTAGTTGGGAGGGTCAAGGGAACACTGAAGCTTTCTTT.

The rearrangement uses TRBV11-3 and TRBJ2-7; TRBD1 might be the D (6 bases). Trimming took 3 bases from V and 0 from J, leaving 9 bases between them. The CDR3 runs 14 residues. The germline V gene encodes CDR1 SGHNT and CDR2 YENEEA. As DNA, the CDR3 is TGTGCCAGCAGCTTGGGACACTCCTCCTACGAGCAGTACTTC. Translating it yields CASSLGHSSYEQYF.